This T cell receptor (beta chain) was found in a study of blood T cell repertoires in COVID-19 (dated by TCRdb to about 2020). For the study in its entirety: Samples covering the acute and convalescent phases of COVID-19 were provided by collaborators in the United States, Italy and Spain. Where HLA class I and class II types were available, the types were taken from metadata supplied by the sample provider, not from assay-based typing. The samples were drawn from the first 160 participants of the ongoing ImmuneRACE study and from 950 to 1,500 subjects provided by 6 global collaborators. The material from the prospective study consisted of cDNA or gDNA derived from T cells, B-cell-depleted T cells, or PBMCs. Subjects who had been exposed to COVID-19, were actively infected with it, or had recovered from it provided the deeply sampled blood TCRbeta repertoires that made up the dataset. Sample metadata almost always included a de-identified subject ID, COVID-19 status, age in years and sex. The repertoires were made available in a free public database intended to serve as a resource for research on the immune response to SARS-CoV-2. What the study reported, not specific to this receptor: The quantity of clinical and demographic metadata differed by source and by participant and was supplied without curation.

TCRbeta CDR3 regions were amplified from genomic DNA by means of the immunoSEQ Assay, a bias-controlled multiplex PCR. The original pipeline was this. Nucleated cell counts per sample were estimated from amplification of reference gene primers within the assay. To quantify the absolute abundance of each unique TCRbeta CDR3 rearrangement, sequence reads were collapsed and filtered. Productive Simpson clonality was computed per sample as the square root of Simpson's diversity index over productive rearrangements. The source is immuneACCESS, and TCRdb retained only in-frame sequences with V and J called. Part of the clones is not carried over; for the studies checked, unresolved V genes explain less than half of this, and the remainder is unexplained. The D gene and trimming were derived from the DNA, and the V and J assignments and clone size from that table. The sample table lists around 190,000 clones, roughly nine tenths of them with a count of one. Of the sample, around 1.1% is held by the ten largest clones.

From cysteine to phenylalanine, the CDR3 is 14 amino acids long. Only the CDR3 portion is preserved as DNA: 42 bases, with reading frame beginning at the first base. From the germline V gene, CDR1 is MDHEN and CDR2 is SYDVKM. From V the trimming removes 7 bases and from J it removes 5 bases, while the gene matches leave 11 bases of the junction unaccounted for. Turning to this clone: No antigen is known for it. No per-base quality is available; no much larger clone lies one base away.

Each collaborating institution followed its own protocols to collect whole blood in K2EDTA tubes. Collaborator samples were shipped for TCRbeta analysis as frozen whole blood, isolated PBMCs, or DNA extracted from either sample type. This TCR was sampled from a man aged 25 to 40 with acute or convalescent COVID-19. The V gene is TRBV28 and the J gene is TRBJ2-7, and TRBD1 matches 7 of the central bases. The specimen sequenced was peripheral blood. The bases read TGTGCCAGCACATTGACAGGGTTCTTCCACGAGCAGTACTTC. Protein translation: CASTLTGFFHEQYF.